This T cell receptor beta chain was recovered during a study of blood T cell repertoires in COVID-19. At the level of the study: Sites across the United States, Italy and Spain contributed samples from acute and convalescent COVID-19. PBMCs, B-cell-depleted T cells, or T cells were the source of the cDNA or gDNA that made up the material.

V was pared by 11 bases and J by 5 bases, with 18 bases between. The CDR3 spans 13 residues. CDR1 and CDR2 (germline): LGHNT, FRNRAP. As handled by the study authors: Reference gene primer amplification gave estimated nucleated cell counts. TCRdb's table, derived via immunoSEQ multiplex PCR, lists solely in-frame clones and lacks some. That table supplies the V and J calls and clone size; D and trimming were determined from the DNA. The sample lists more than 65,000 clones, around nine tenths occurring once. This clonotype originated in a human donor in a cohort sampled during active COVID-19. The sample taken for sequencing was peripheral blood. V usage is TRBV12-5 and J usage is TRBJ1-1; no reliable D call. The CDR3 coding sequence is TGTGCTGGAGAGGGCCCGTCGGGGACTGAAGCTTTCTTT. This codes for CAGEGPSGTEAFF.